This T cell receptor beta chain was retrieved from a study of memory CD4+ T cells and cytomegalovirus serostatus. Single viable CD3+CD4+CD8-CD45RO+ cells were sorted as the memory CD4+ T cells. Total CD4+ T cells were enriched by CD4 positive selection. V was pared by 4 bases and J by 6 bases, with 6 bases of the junction left unmatched. The CDR3 extends over 15 amino acids. Germline CDR1 reads SNHLY; CDR2 reads FYNNEI. A few counts support this clone. The assay was immunoSEQ multiplex PCR, and TCRdb's table has in-frame clones only and misses some. The table has 35,000 to 50,000 clones, approximately 81% seen once; the top ten hold approximately 1.2%.

This receptor was taken from an adult in good health and CMV-seronegative. Sequencing was done on a sample of memory CD4+ T cells from blood. The chain joins TRBV2 to TRBJ1-3; 10 nucleotides line up with TRBD1. CDR3 DNA: TGTGCCAGCAGTGGGATCGGGACAGGGGCAAACACCATATATTTT. Protein product: CASSGIGTGANTIYF.